Listed below are T cell receptor beta chains from one sample, sequenced in a study of cytomegalovirus exposure and HLA in healthy donors. The method was immunoSEQ multiplex PCR; TCRdb's version includes in-frame clones alone and lacks a portion of them. This table has 150,000 to 200,000 clones, 70% to 80% appearing once. Input material: PBMCs. Receptors originate from a man between 25 and 39 years old in good health and CMV-seronegative. Both conserved end residues are part of each CDR3. Fields, in order: V gene, D gene, J gene, clone size, CDR3 protein, CDR3 DNA. A D gene is named only where the DNA matches it firmly. Clone size is given for some rows only: seen once, a few or many times, or a class if the clone is expanded.

TRBV5-1	.	TRBJ1-2	.	CASSPTGAGPILDITF	TGCGCCAGCAGCCCGACCGGGGCGGGGCCAATACTTGACATCACCTTC
TRBV4-1	.	TRBJ2-5	.	CASSQAGLPAETQYF	TGCGCCAGCAGCCAAGCGGGACTCCCTGCAGAGACCCAGTACTTC
TRBV11-2	TRBD1	TRBJ2-3	.	CASSLGTGKTTDTQYF	TGTGCCAGCAGCCTGGGGACAGGGAAAACCACAGATACGCAGTATTTT
TRBV4-1	TRBD2	TRBJ2-7	.	CASSQRSGSYEQYF	TGCGCCAGCAGCCAACGTAGCGGGAGCTACGAGCAGTACTTC
TRBV5-1	TRBD1	TRBJ1-2	.	CASSRGTEYYGYTF	TGCGCCAGCAGCCGGGGGACAGAATACTATGGCTACACCTTC
TRBV19	.	TRBJ2-5	.	CASSITHQAETQYF	TGTGCCAGTAGTATAACCCACCAGGCGGAGACCCAGTACTTC
TRBV7-9	.	TRBJ1-1	.	CASSLALTARLEAFF	TGTGCCAGCAGCTTAGCGTTGACAGCCCGACTTGAAGCTTTCTTT
TRBV7-6	TRBD2	TRBJ2-3	.	CASSLGAGSSTDTQYF	TGTGCCAGCAGCTTAGGAGCGGGGTCTAGCACAGATACGCAGTATTTT
TRBV28	.	TRBJ2-7	.	CASSLGRSGSTYEQYF	TGTGCCAGCAGTTTAGGGAGATCGGGGAGCACCTACGAGCAGTACTTC
TRBV30	TRBD2	TRBJ2-5	.	CAWGEGLAGVETQYF	TGTGCCTGGGGCGAGGGGCTAGCGGGAGTGGAGACCCAGTACTTC
TRBV7-9	TRBD2	TRBJ2-1	.	CASSQTGTSGYNEQFF	TGTGCCAGCAGCCAGACCGGGACTAGCGGCTACAATGAGCAGTTCTTC
TRBV6-5	TRBD2	TRBJ2-7	few	CASSYSGREGYEQYF	TGTGCCAGCAGTTACTCAGGGCGGGAGGGCTACGAGCAGTACTTC
TRBV5-1	.	TRBJ1-1	few	CASRPNTGKTEAFF	TGCGCCAGCCGTCCCAATACCGGGAAAACTGAAGCTTTCTTT
TRBV29-1	TRBD2	TRBJ2-7	.	CSVGSGINEQYF	TGCAGCGTTGGTAGCGGGATTAACGAGCAGTACTTC
TRBV2	TRBD1	TRBJ2-3	.	CASSRDRGATDTQYF	TGTGCCAGCAGTCGAGACAGGGGGGCCACAGATACGCAGTATTTT
TRBV11-3	.	TRBJ2-5	.	CASSTESYGTQYF	TGTGCCAGCAGCACCGAGTCTTACGGGACCCAGTACTTC
TRBV5-1	TRBD2	TRBJ2-3	.	CATHVGTSVSTDTQYF	TGCGCCACCCATGTCGGGACTAGCGTTAGCACAGATACGCAGTATTTT